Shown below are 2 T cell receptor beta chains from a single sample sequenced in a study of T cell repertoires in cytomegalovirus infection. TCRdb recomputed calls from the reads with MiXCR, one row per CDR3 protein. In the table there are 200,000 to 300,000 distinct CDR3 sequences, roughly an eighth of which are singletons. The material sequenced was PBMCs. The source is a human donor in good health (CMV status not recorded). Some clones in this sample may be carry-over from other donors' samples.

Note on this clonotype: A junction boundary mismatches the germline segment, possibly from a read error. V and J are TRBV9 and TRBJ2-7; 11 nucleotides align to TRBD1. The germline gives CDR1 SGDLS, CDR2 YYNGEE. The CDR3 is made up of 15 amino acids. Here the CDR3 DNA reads TGTGCCAGCAGCATCAGCGGACAGGGGGCGAACGAGCGGTACTTC. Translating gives CASSISGQGANERYF. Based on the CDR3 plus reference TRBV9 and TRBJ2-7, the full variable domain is DSGVTQTPKHLITATGQRVTLRCSPRSGDLSVYWYQQSLDQGLQFLIQYYNGEERAKGNILERFSAQQFPDLHSELNLSSLELGDSALYFCASSISGQGANERYFGPGTRLTVT.

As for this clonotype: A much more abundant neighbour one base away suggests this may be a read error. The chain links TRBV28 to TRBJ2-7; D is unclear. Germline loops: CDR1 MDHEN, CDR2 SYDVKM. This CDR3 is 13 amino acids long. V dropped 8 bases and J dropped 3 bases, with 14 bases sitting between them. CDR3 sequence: CASRVTWVYEQYF. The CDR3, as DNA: TGTGCCAGCCGAGTGACATGGGTCTACGAGCAGTACTTC.